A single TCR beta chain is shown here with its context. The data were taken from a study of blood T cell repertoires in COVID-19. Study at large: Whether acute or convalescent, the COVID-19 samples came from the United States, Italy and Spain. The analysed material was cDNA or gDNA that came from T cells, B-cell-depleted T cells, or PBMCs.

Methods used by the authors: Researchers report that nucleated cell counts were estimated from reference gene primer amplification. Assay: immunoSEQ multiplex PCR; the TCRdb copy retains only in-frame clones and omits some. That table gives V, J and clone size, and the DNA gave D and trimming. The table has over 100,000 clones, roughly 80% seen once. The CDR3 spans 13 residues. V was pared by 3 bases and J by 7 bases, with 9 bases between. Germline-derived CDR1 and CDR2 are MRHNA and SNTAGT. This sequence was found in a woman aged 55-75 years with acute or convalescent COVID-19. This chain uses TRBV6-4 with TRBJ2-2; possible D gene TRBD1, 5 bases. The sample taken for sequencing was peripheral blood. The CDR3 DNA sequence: TGTGCCAGCAGTGAATGGGGCGGCGGGGAGCTGTTTTTT. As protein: CASSEWGGGELFF.